This T cell receptor beta chain came from a study of Ad26.COV2.S vaccination and SARS-CoV-2 variants. Measured with immunoSEQ multiplex PCR; TCRdb has only the in-frame clones, and not every one. The repertoire holds over 90,000 clones, with around 80% as singletons. The CDR3 runs to 13 residues. CDR1 is LNHDA, CDR2 SQIVND, per germline (reference sequence). Trimming removed 5 bases from V and 7 bases from J; junction bases left unmatched: 8. The input for sequencing was peripheral blood, taken after recovery from COVID-19. The chain joins TRBV19 to TRBJ2-7, with 7 bases fitting TRBD1. The clonotype originates from a human donor who had recovered from COVID-19. This CDR3 is CASSSPQGWEQYF. CDR3 DNA: TGTGCCAGTAGTTCCCCACAGGGGTGGGAGCAGTACTTC.